This T cell receptor beta chain emerged from a study of spatial heterogeneity in lung cancer. General observations from the study: The study estimated about 7.2% alpha and about 12% beta chain coverage of tumor T cells. It was found that expanded intratumoral alpha and beta TCR counts tracked tumor mutation counts.

Using its own MiXCR run on the 5' RACE reads, TCRdb lists one record per CDR3 protein. Of some 25,000 distinct CDR3 sequences listed, around 7.5% are singletons. Noted time point: sample taken at primary tumor resection. As for this clonotype: Its matching antigen is unknown.

The ends lost 0 bases at V and 8 bases at J; junction bases unmatched: 12. Per germline, CDR1 SGHAT and CDR2 FQNNGV. The CDR3 sequence is 16 residues long. Sequenced here: lung tumor tissue, sampled at surgery. The source of this sequence is a male donor with early-stage non-small cell lung cancer. The chain employs TRBV11-2 and TRBJ1-2, with 7 bases identical to TRBD1. The CDR3 is CASSLERTGRSSGYTF. CDR3 nucleotides: TGTGCCAGCAGCTTAGAACGGACAGGTCGATCATCCGGCTACACCTTC.